The 8 T cell receptor beta chains reported below all come from one sample, sequenced in a study of blood T cell repertoires in COVID-19. Profiled with immunoSEQ multiplex PCR; TCRdb holds only in-frame clones, not every one. This table holds a few hundred thousand clones, roughly four fifths found once. Sequences were obtained from peripheral blood. The receptor set was obtained from a woman aged 80 or older with COVID-19, enrolled during active disease.

V and J are TRBV11-3 and TRBJ1-5; D ambiguous. Trimming pared 8 bases from V and 4 bases from J, leaving 3 bases between. The CDR3 covers 10 residues. The germline CDR1 and CDR2 sequences are SGHNT and YENEEA. CDR3 amino acids: CASRNQPQHF. CDR3 coding DNA: TGTGCCAGCCGTAATCAGCCCCAGCATTTT.

The rearrangement uses TRBV2 and TRBJ2-7, with D possibly TRBD2 on 6 matching bases. Trimming removed 6 bases at V and 2 bases at J, with 14 bases between. The CDR3 covers 14 residues. Germline V gene lookup returns CDR1 SNHLY and CDR2 FYNNEI. As DNA, the CDR3 is TGTGCCAGCAGAACTGGGAGGCTCACCTACGAGCAGTACTTC. Protein sequence: CASRTGRLTYEQYF.

The V gene is TRBV10-3, the J gene TRBJ1-4; a weak D match, TRBD1 (5 bases). Trimming removed 0 bases at V and 8 bases at J, with 16 bases between. This CDR3 has 16 amino acids. The germline gives CDR1 ENHRY, CDR2 SYGVKD. The CDR3 DNA is TGTGCCATCAGTGAGTCTGCGGGAGGGGAACGAGAAAAACTGTTTTTT. This translates into CAISESAGGEREKLFF.

The chain has TRBV29-1 and TRBJ2-2; 9 bases fit TRBD1. Germline trimming cut 6 bases from V and 15 bases from J; bases unmatched to any gene: 5. Germline V gives CDR1 SQVTM, CDR2 ANQGSEA. This CDR3 region has 10 residues. This chain's CDR3 is CSVRDRAMFF. In nucleotides, the CDR3 is TGCAGCGTGCGGGACAGGGCCATGTTTTTT.

This clone was counted only a few times. J is TRBJ1-6 and V is TRBV5-4; D call uncertain. The V end was cut by 4 bases, the J end by 3 bases, with 14 bases between. From germline, CDR1 is SGHNT and CDR2 YYREEE (reference sequence). There are 16 residues in the CDR3. The CDR3 loop is CASSRARGNYNSPLHF. CDR3 nucleotides: TGTGCCAGCAGCCGGGCTCGCGGGAACTATAATTCACCCCTCCACTTT.

This clone appeared a single time. This chain links TRBV5-1 with TRBJ2-3; TRBD2 matches 11 bases. Trimming took 4 bases from V and 2 from J; bases not matched to a gene: 3. CDR3 length: 15 amino acids. Per germline, CDR1 SGHRS and CDR2 YFSETQ. Here the CDR3 reads CASSPGLAATDTQYF. The CDR3 bases are TGCGCCAGCAGCCCGGGACTAGCGGCCACAGATACGCAGTATTTT.

The rearrangement joins TRBV6-5 to TRBJ2-7, with 12 bases aligning to TRBD1. Trimming took 4 bases from V and 6 from J; bases not matched to a gene: 7. CDR1 and CDR2 from the germline V gene are MNHEY and SVGAGI. CDR3 length equals 15 residues. The CDR3 DNA sequence: TGTGCCAGCAGTTGGTCCGGGACAGGGGGCGCCGAGCAGTACTTC. Protein product: CASSWSGTGGAEQYF.

This clone was seen a handful of times. The chain joins TRBV2 to TRBJ1-1; 8 positions match TRBD1. The CDR3 is 14 amino acids. With 6 bases clipped from V and 4 bases from J, the junction kept 7 bases outside the gene matches. CDR1 and CDR2 from the germline V gene are SNHLY and FYNNEI. CDR3 loop: CASRSTGDITEAFF. The CDR3 coding sequence is TGTGCCAGCAGATCGACAGGGGATATCACTGAAGCTTTCTTT.